These 3 T cell receptor beta chains came from one sample sequenced in a study of sequential checkpoint blockade in melanoma. Treatment denoted: randomized to nivolumab then ipilimumab (arm A) or the reverse (arm B). Sequencing used immunoSEQ multiplex PCR; TCRdb keeps in-frame clones, though not all of them. The sample gives approximately 23,000 clones, 75% to 90% of which show up once; around 25% is in the top ten. Specimen: CD8+ T cells sorted from blood (inferred from file names), collected from a patient given nivolumab and ipilimumab in sequence. The receptor source for this set is a human donor with melanoma.

This clone was seen just once. The final CDR3 position lacks the conserved phenylalanine or tryptophan, pointing to a likely read error. The chain has TRBV27 and TRBJ1-5, with D perhaps matching TRBD1 (5 bases). The CDR3 sequence is 16 residues long. CDR1 and CDR2 from the germline V gene are MNHEY and SMNVEV (reference sequence). Trimming removed 2 bases from V and 1 base from J, with 12 bases in between. The CDR3: CASSLVAGGSNQPQHS. DNA of the CDR3: TGTGCCAGCAGTTTAGTTGCCGGGGGGAGCAATCAGCCCCAGCATTCT.

This clone was observed a handful of times. The V gene is TRBV2, the J gene TRBJ2-7; TRBD1 aligns across 7 bases. Trimming removed 8 bases from V and 1 base from J; junction bases left unmatched: 11. The CDR3 covers 15 residues. Germline CDR1 and CDR2: SNHLY and FYNNEI. CDR3: CASSPPGRGSYEQYF. CDR3 bases: TGTGCCAGCTCCCCCCCCGGCAGGGGGTCCTACGAGCAGTACTTC.

V is TRBV11-2 and J is TRBJ2-7, with D tentatively TRBD2 (8 bases). The germline V gene has CDR1 SGHAT and CDR2 FQNNGV. Trimming shortened V by 6 bases and J by 6 bases, and 24 bases separated the two germline ends. CDR3 length: 16 amino acids. The CDR3 region has the DNA TGTGCCAGCAGTCCCGGTCCCGGACAGGCGGGGGGCGAGCAGTACTTC. This sequence encodes CASSPGPGQAGGEQYF.